The next 8 T cell receptor beta chains were all read from a single sample in a study of OX40 agonist ivuxolimab in advanced cancers. Here immunoSEQ multiplex PCR was the method, and the copy in TCRdb shows in-frame clones only, minus some. The table shows some 64,000 clones, with around nine tenths occurring only once. Sequences were derived from CD4+ or CD8+ T cells sorted from blood, sampled in a trial of the OX40 agonist ivuxolimab. These receptor sequences come from an adult with an advanced solid tumor such as melanoma, head and neck, liver or kidney cancer.

The chain uses TRBV5-1 and TRBJ2-7; D uncertain. Trimming removed 0 bases at V and 1 base at J, with 5 bases between. This CDR3 has 13 amino acids. Germline lookup yields CDR1 SGHRS and CDR2 YFSETQ. CDR3 loop: CASSLVTSYEQYF. The DNA of the CDR3 is TGCGCCAGCAGCTTGGTAACGTCCTACGAGCAGTACTTC. Complete variable domain (other parts from reference TRBV5-1 and TRBJ2-7): KAGVTQTPRYLIKTRGQQVTLSCSPISGHRSVSWYQQTPGQGLQFLFEYFSETQRNKGNFPGRFSGRQFSNSRSEMNVSTLELGDSALYLCASSLVTSYEQYFGPGTRLTVT.

The gene calls are TRBV27 and TRBJ2-7; D unresolved. The ends were cut back, 2 bases at V and 3 bases at J, with 11 bases in the middle. The CDR3 has 14 residues. Germline loops: CDR1 MNHEY, CDR2 SMNVEV (reference sequence). CDR3 DNA sequence: TGTGCCAGCAGTTTAAACCCAGAAGGCTACGAGCAGTACTTC. Translated: CASSLNPEGYEQYF.

This clone was seen once. The CDR3 region is CASSQGLDRDSYNEQFF. CDR3 coding DNA: TGCGCCAGCAGCCAAGGCCTTGATCGGGACTCATACAATGAGCAGTTCTTC. The rearrangement uses TRBV4-3 and TRBJ2-1, with a possible D match to TRBD2 (6 bases). Trimming took 1 base from V and 4 from J, leaving 17 bases between them. The CDR3 consists of 17 residues. The germline V gene has CDR1 LGHNA and CDR2 YSLEER.

The chain couples TRBV7-9 to TRBJ2-7, with 9 nucleotides matching TRBD1. The length of the CDR3 is 14 residues. In germline, CDR1 is SEHNR, CDR2 FQNEAQ (reference sequence). V lost 5 bases to trimming and J lost 5 bases; unmatched junction nucleotides: 7. CDR3 residues: CASSLGTGSHEQYF. In DNA, the CDR3 is TGTGCCAGCAGCCTCGGGACAGGGTCCCACGAGCAGTACTTC.

In DNA, the CDR3 is TGTGCCAGCACCCACCAGGGGCAAGAGACCCAGTACTTC. Translating it yields CASTHQGQETQYF. The chain carries TRBV6-5 and TRBJ2-5; D may be TRBD1 (6 bases). The V end was cut by 7 bases, the J end by 2 bases, with 11 bases between. Per germline, CDR1 MNHEY and CDR2 SVGAGI. The CDR3 consists of 13 residues.

This clone was detected a few times. V and J are TRBV6-1 and TRBJ2-7; D is uncertain. The V and J ends lost 1 base and 7 bases respectively, with 17 bases between them. The CDR3 length is 15 residues. From germline, CDR1 is MNHNS and CDR2 SASEGT. CDR3 sequence (DNA): TGTGCCAGCAGTGAAGATGGCAGGCCCCCTTGGGAGCAGTACTTC. Its translation: CASSEDGRPPWEQYF.

V usage is TRBV19 and J usage is TRBJ1-1, with a possible D match to TRBD1 (5 bases). Trimming shortened V by 7 bases and J by 5 bases, and 20 bases separated the two germline ends. The CDR3 has 15 residues. Germline V gene sequence: CDR1 LNHDA, CDR2 SQIVND (reference sequence). For the CDR3, the DNA is TGTGCCAGTACTCCAGATGGGCAGGGCGGGACTGAAGCTTTCTTT. This translates into CASTPDGQGGTEAFF. Using reference TRBV19 and TRBJ1-1 for the parts outside the CDR3, the full variable domain is DGGITQSPKYLFRKEGQNVTLSCEQNLNHDAMYWYRQDPGQGLRLIYYSQIVNDFQKGDIAEGYSVSREKKESFPLTVTSAQKNPTAFYLCASTPDGQGGTEAFFGQGTRLTVV.

This rearrangement joins TRBV6-5 to TRBJ2-1, with unresolved D. Trimming removed 5 bases at V and 0 bases at J, with 11 bases between. There are 15 residues in the CDR3. Germline CDR1 MNHEY, CDR2 SVGAGI. CDR3 protein: CASSPLETSYNEQFF. The CDR3 bases are TGTGCCAGCAGTCCACTTGAAACCTCCTACAATGAGCAGTTCTTC.